Presented here are 18 T cell receptor beta chains from one specimen sequenced in a study of T-cell memory formation after mild COVID-19. From the 5' RACE reads, TCRdb called clonotypes with MiXCR, one entry per CDR3 protein. The table records 540,000 or so distinct CDR3 sequences, around 21% of them present only once. Source material: PBMCs or a T cell subset sorted from them (not recorded which). The receptors stem from an adult woman who had mild COVID-19 (a few samples of this study predate the infection). Cell type and time point are not known.

V is TRBV20-1 and J is TRBJ1-2, with 7 bases identical to TRBD1. The CDR3 consists of 16 residues. CDR1 is DFQATT, CDR2 SNEGSKA, per germline (reference sequence). The V and J ends lost 1 base and 4 bases, in that order; junction bases with no gene match: 12. Here the CDR3 reads CSARGRATGWTYGYTF. The CDR3 DNA is TGCAGTGCTAGAGGTCGAGCGACAGGGTGGACCTATGGCTACACCTTC.

V gene TRBV30 combines with J gene TRBJ2-1; tentatively, D is TRBD1 or TRBD2 (6 bases each). The CDR3 contains 12 residues. The germline V gene encodes CDR1 GTSNPN and CDR2 SVGIG (reference sequence). V lost 4 bases, J lost 9 bases, and 13 bases lay in between. Written as DNA, the CDR3 is TGTGCCTGGAAGGGGGGAGAGGGTGAGCAGTTCTTC. Protein sequence: CAWKGGEGEQFF.

The rearrangement uses TRBV7-9 and TRBJ2-2, with D perhaps being TRBD1 or TRBD2 (6 bases each). Germline CDR1 reads SEHNR; CDR2 reads FQNEAQ (reference sequence). This CDR3 comprises 16 residues. The V end was cut by 3 bases, the J end by 1 base, with 12 bases between. The CDR3 bases are TGTGCCAGCAGCTTCGCGGGACACAGGAACACCGGGGAGCTGTTTTTT. This sequence encodes CASSFAGHRNTGELFF.

This clonotype was seen a handful of times. The rearrangement uses TRBV30 and TRBJ2-7; tentatively, D is TRBD2 (7 bases). This CDR3 has 16 amino acids. The V gene lost 3 bases and the J gene lost 3 bases, with 21 bases spanning the gap. The germline CDR1 and CDR2 sequences are GTSNPN and SVGIG (reference sequence). CDR3 DNA sequence: TGTGCCTGGAGAAGTACGGGGGGCCGTCCCTTCTACGAGCAGTACTTC. Its protein is CAWRSTGGRPFYEQYF.

This clonotype was observed at least ten times. The gene calls are TRBV20-1 and TRBJ2-1; D is unresolved. Trimming stripped 0 bases from V and 10 bases from J, with 10 bases between. The CDR3 has 12 amino acids. CDR1 and CDR2 (germline): DFQATT, SNEGSKA (reference sequence). The CDR3 region is CSARDLDQEQFF. CDR3 nucleotides: TGCAGTGCTAGAGACCTAGACCAGGAGCAGTTCTTC.

The V and J genes are TRBV3-1 and TRBJ2-7; 7 bases line up with TRBD2. This CDR3 region has 14 residues. Germline V gives CDR1 LGHDT, CDR2 YNNKEL (reference sequence). The J segment lost 1 base and the V segment lost 3 bases, leaving 3 bases of the junction unmatched. CDR3 nucleotides: TGTGCCAGCAGCCAGGGAGGGGTTTCCTACGAGCAGTACTTC. Residues: CASSQGGVSYEQYF.

This chain links TRBV29-1 with TRBJ2-7, with 9 bases identical to TRBD2. The CDR3 contains 14 residues. Germline V gene data show CDR1 as SQVTM and CDR2 as ANQGSEA. The V and J ends lost 3 bases and 2 bases, in that order; junction bases with no gene match: 5. CDR3 in DNA: TGCAGCGTTGAGCTAGCGGGGCCAACCTACGAGCAGTACTTC. It translates to CSVELAGPTYEQYF.

This clonotype was observed a handful of times. The chain combines TRBV20-1 with TRBJ2-5; either TRBD1 or TRBD2 may supply D (7 bases each). The germline CDR1 and CDR2 sequences are DFQATT and SNEGSKA (reference sequence). Trimming cost V 7 bases and J 5 bases, with 20 bases left between them. The CDR3 covers 14 residues. The CDR3 loop is CSVKVGGGGETQYF. The CDR3 nucleotides are TGCAGTGTCAAAGTTGGGGGAGGGGGCGAGACCCAGTACTTC.

This clonotype was detected only a few times. The V call is TRBV6-2 or TRBV6-3, the J call TRBJ2-7; the D gene is possibly TRBD1 (5 bases). The germline gives CDR1 MNHEY, CDR2 SVGEGT. V lost 5 bases, J lost 3 bases, and 11 bases lay in between. The CDR3 consists of 13 residues. The CDR3 DNA is TGTGCCAGCAGTCAAGGACACGTCTACGAGCAGTACTTC. It encodes CASSQGHVYEQYF.

The gene calls are TRBV30 and TRBJ1-2, with D perhaps matching TRBD1 (5 bases). Between the trimmed V and J ends, which lost 5 bases and 3 bases, there was a span of 13 bases. The CDR3 is 13 amino acids. In germline, CDR1 is GTSNPN, CDR2 SVGIG (reference sequence). CDR3 loop: CAWGRDFDYGYTF. The CDR3 region has the DNA TGTGCCTGGGGCCGGGACTTTGACTATGGCTACACCTTC.

The chain uses TRBV12-3 or TRBV12-4 and TRBJ2-7, with no clear D. The CDR3 has 13 amino acids. Trimming left V 3 bases short and J 3 bases short, with 9 bases between. The CDR3 DNA reads TGTGCCAGCAGTTTCAAGGGAAACTACGAGCAGTACTTC. Amino acid sequence: CASSFKGNYEQYF.

V is TRBV4-2 and J is TRBJ2-4, with 7 nucleotides matching TRBD2. V lost 4 bases, J lost 0 bases, and 3 bases stayed unmatched. This CDR3 is built from 15 residues. Germline CDR1 reads LGHNA; CDR2 reads YNFKEQ. CDR3 in DNA: TGTGCCAGCAGCCTGGGGGGGGGAGCCAAAAACATTCAGTACTTC. Amino acids: CASSLGGGAKNIQYF.

The rearrangement joins TRBV7-8 to TRBJ2-1; D call uncertain. Trimming removed 5 bases from V and 0 bases from J, with 17 bases in between. This CDR3 region has 17 residues. Per germline, CDR1 SGHVS and CDR2 FQNEAQ. In DNA form, the CDR3 reads TGTGCCAGCAGCCCTCTGAGATTCCCTAGCTCCTACAATGAGCAGTTCTTC. This translates into CASSPLRFPSSYNEQFF.

This clonotype was seen repeatedly, ten times or more. This chain uses TRBV7-2 with TRBJ2-1; 9 positions match TRBD2. This CDR3 spans 17 amino acids. Germline CDR1 is SGHTA and CDR2 is FQGNSA. V trimming: 2 bases; J trimming: 5 bases; junction bases outside the gene matches: 10. The DNA for the CDR3 is TGTGCCAGCAGCTTAAGCCTTAGCGGGGGAGTCAACAATGAGCAGTTCTTC. It is translated as CASSLSLSGGVNNEQFF.

This clonotype was seen only a few times. This chain links TRBV12-3 or TRBV12-4 with TRBJ2-3; 7 bases map to TRBD1. The CDR3 totals 15 residues. Trimming removed 3 bases from V and 3 bases from J; junction bases left unmatched: 6. The CDR3 region is CASSLDRHNTDTQYF. As DNA, the CDR3 is TGTGCCAGCAGTTTGGACAGGCACAATACAGATACGCAGTATTTT.

V is TRBV6-1 and J is TRBJ2-3; D unclear. The V gene lost 3 bases and the J gene lost 5 bases, with 9 bases spanning the gap. Per germline, CDR1 MNHNS and CDR2 SASEGT. This CDR3 has 13 residues. CDR3 in DNA: TGTGCCAGCAGTGAGCTTAGGAGAGATACGCAGTATTTT. The encoded protein is CASSELRRDTQYF.

Notes on this clonotype: The junction departs from the called germline gene at one end, perhaps through a read error. The chain joins TRBV12-3 or TRBV12-4 to TRBJ2-5, with a weak D call TRBD2 (5 bases). The CDR3 has 16 residues. The CDR3 coding sequence is TGTGCCAGCAGTTTAATGCGGGTGGACTCCCAACAGACCCAGTACTTC. The encoded protein is CASSLMRVDSQQTQYF.

This clonotype has more than one count but fewer than ten. The chain is built from TRBV4-1 and TRBJ2-7, with 12 bases identical to TRBD2. The germline V gene has CDR1 MGHRA and CDR2 YSYEKL. V lost 5 bases and J lost 7; bases outside the gene matches: 6. The CDR3 loop spans 14 amino acids. The CDR3 region has the DNA TGCGCCAGCAGCGTGCTAGCGGGGGGGCATGAGCAGTACTTC. Translating it yields CASSVLAGGHEQYF.